The source of this T cell receptor (beta chain) is a study of shared clonotypes between healthy human individuals. Whole-study findings and limits: Tissue TCR repertoires likely differ from these blood-only repertoires.

Assay: immunoSEQ multiplex PCR; the TCRdb copy retains only in-frame clones and omits some. Of roughly 200,000 clones detected, around 63% appear once; the ten largest clones hold more than 9%. Looked up from germline, CDR1 is SEHNR and CDR2 is FQNEAQ (reference sequence). The length of the CDR3 is 15 residues. Deletions cut 1 base from V and 5 bases from J, with 14 bases between. This clone was seen more than once but under ten times. Its target is unknown. The sequenced sample consisted of memory CD4+ T cells sorted from blood. Subset defined: CD45RA-negative fraction. This sequence joins TRBV7-9 and TRBJ2-5; D unclear. This TCR was sampled from a man under 40 in good health. The DNA of the CDR3 is TGTGCCAGCAGCTTAGGTGTAGGAGAGTGGGAGACCCAGTACTTC. Translation gives CASSLGVGEWETQYF.